This TCR beta chain was sequenced in a study of T cell changes during pregnancy in multiple sclerosis. Clones were read by immunoSEQ multiplex PCR, and TCRdb kept only the in-frame ones, dropping some. The top ten hold 0.45% to 0.6% of the sample, which has 40,000 to 55,000 clones, 85% to 90% seen once. The CDR3 is 16 residues long. The V segment lost 1 base and the J segment 4 bases; nucleotides outside the gene matches: 4. Germline V gene sequence: CDR1 MGHRA, CDR2 YSYEKL. This clone was recorded once. The material sequenced was CD4+ T cells from peripheral blood mononuclear cells, taken in the first trimester of pregnancy. The gene calls are TRBV4-1 and TRBJ2-1, with TRBD2 matching over 10 bases. This receptor was identified in a female donor with multiple sclerosis, enrolled in a pregnancy study. In nucleotides, the CDR3 is TGCGCCAGCAGCCAAGGAGGACTAGCGGTTTACAATGAGCAGTTCTTC. Amino acid sequence: CASSQGGLAVYNEQFF.